These 18 T cell receptor beta chains share one sample of origin, sequenced in a study of blood T cells in healthy people across ages. Primers used in a second PCR of about 6 to 11 cycles were a sample-barcoded 5' primer and a J-beta primer mix. TCRdb passed the 5' RACE reads through MiXCR, listing each CDR3 protein once. The sample has around 1,100,000 distinct CDR3 sequences, about two fifths seen once. The material sequenced was blood. These receptors originate from a man aged 18 to 35 in good health.

V usage is TRBV4-1 and J usage is TRBJ1-2, with a possible D match to TRBD1 (5 bases). Per germline, CDR1 MGHRA and CDR2 YSYEKL. There are 16 residues in the CDR3. Trimming took off 0 bases at V and 0 bases at J, with 11 bases between the two ends. For the CDR3, the DNA is TGCGCCAGCAGCCAAGAAATGGGGGGAGCTAACTATGGCTACACCTTC. It yields the protein CASSQEMGGANYGYTF.

This clonotype was counted at least ten times. The rearrangement links TRBV12-3 or TRBV12-4 to TRBJ2-3; the D is unclear. The CDR3 is made up of 15 amino acids. The V end was cut by 0 bases, the J end by 0 bases, with 7 bases between. The CDR3 sequence: CASSLAGASTDTQYF. Written as DNA, the CDR3 is TGTGCCAGCAGTTTAGCGGGCGCTAGCACAGATACGCAGTATTTT.

This clonotype has at least ten counts. The rearrangement uses TRBV12-3 or TRBV12-4 and TRBJ1-5; tentative D call: TRBD1 (6 bases). The germline V and J ends were trimmed by 6 bases and 2 bases, with 8 bases remaining between them. This CDR3 is 13 amino acids long. This CDR3 reads CASSRQGNQPQHF. CDR3 bases: TGTGCCAGCAGCCGACAGGGCAATCAGCCCCAGCATTTT.

The V gene is TRBV6-4, the J gene TRBJ2-7; TRBD1 or TRBD2 may be the D gene (5 bases each). V lost 0 bases and J 2 bases, leaving 5 bases between the germline ends. The CDR3 runs to 13 residues. Germline-derived CDR1 and CDR2 are MRHNA and SNTAGT. The CDR3 reads CASSDSGAYEQYF. The CDR3 DNA reads TGTGCCAGCAGTGACTCGGGGGCCTACGAGCAGTACTTC.

V usage is TRBV20-1 and J usage is TRBJ2-5; TRBD2 is a possible D gene (5 bases). Germline V CDR1 and CDR2: DFQATT, SNEGSKA (reference sequence). The V end was cut by 1 base, the J end by 4 bases, with 13 bases between. The CDR3 consists of 14 residues. The CDR3 reads CSARGGQQGETQYF. Here the CDR3 DNA reads TGCAGTGCTAGAGGCGGGCAGCAAGGAGAGACCCAGTACTTC.

The V gene is TRBV2, the J gene TRBJ2-3, with D unresolved. The CDR3 has 15 residues. Between the trimmed V and J ends, which lost 7 bases and 6 bases, there was a span of 20 bases. CDR1 and CDR2 from the germline V gene are SNHLY and FYNNEI. The CDR3 DNA is TGTGCCAGCATGGACGCAGTAGCCGCGAGGGATACGCAGTATTTT. The encoded protein is CASMDAVAARDTQYF.

V is TRBV3-1 and J is TRBJ2-3, with 7 bases identical to TRBD2. This CDR3 is 17 amino acids long. Germline V gene sequence: CDR1 LGHDT, CDR2 YNNKEL (reference sequence). V dropped 0 bases and J dropped 0; count of bases not matched to a gene: 6. CDR3 region: CASSQDWGGSSTDTQYF. The CDR3 DNA reads as TGTGCCAGCAGCCAAGATTGGGGGGGATCTAGCACAGATACGCAGTATTTT.

The chain joins TRBV15 to TRBJ2-4; D is ambiguous. The CDR3 sequence is 13 residues long. Germline assignment: CDR1 LNHNV and CDR2 YYDKDF (reference sequence). The V gene lost 6 bases and the J gene lost 0 bases, with 6 bases spanning the gap. CDR3 sequence: CATRDLAKNIQYF. CDR3 in DNA: TGTGCCACCAGGGACCTAGCCAAAAACATTCAGTACTTC.

CDR3 protein: CASSLDSFGNEQFF. The CDR3, as DNA: TGTGCCAGCAGCTTGGACAGTTTTGGCAATGAGCAGTTCTTC. The V gene is TRBV7-3, the J gene TRBJ2-1; tentatively, D is TRBD1 (6 bases). Germline V CDR1 and CDR2: SGHTA, FQGTGA. This CDR3 has 14 amino acids. Trimming removed 3 bases from V and 6 bases from J, with 12 bases in between.

A note on this clonotype: A much larger clone is a single base away; this may be a read error. The V and J genes are TRBV6-2 or TRBV6-3 and TRBJ1-6; D unclear. This CDR3 has 15 amino acids. Germline V gene sequence: CDR1 MNHEY, CDR2 SVGEGT. The CDR3 is CACSYSTRTNSPLHF. As DNA, the CDR3 is TGTGCCTGCAGTTACTCGACCCGGACGAATTCACCCCTCCACTTT.

The genes are TRBV20-1 and TRBJ1-1; 8 nucleotides agree with TRBD1. The germline gives CDR1 DFQATT, CDR2 SNEGSKA (reference sequence). The CDR3 is 16 residues long. V was clipped by 0 bases and J by 5 bases; unmatched bases: 11. CDR3 nucleotide sequence: TGCAGTGCTAGAGATCCAGATAGACAGGGGAAAACTGAAGCTTTCTTT. Encoded protein: CSARDPDRQGKTEAFF.

This clonotype was observed a few times. The V gene is TRBV5-1, the J gene TRBJ1-5; possibly TRBD1 for D (5 bases). The ends were cut back, 2 bases at V and 6 bases at J, with 12 bases in the middle. CDR1 is SGHRS, CDR2 YFSETQ, per germline. The length of the CDR3 is 14 residues. The CDR3 sequence: CASSFGGPGQPQHF. The CDR3 nucleotides are TGCGCCAGCAGCTTCGGGGGTCCCGGTCAGCCCCAGCATTTT.

The CDR3 region is CASSPMMTRSGNEQFF. The CDR3 DNA reads as TGCGCCAGCAGCCCGATGATGACTAGGAGTGGCAATGAGCAGTTCTTC. The chain is built from TRBV5-1 and TRBJ2-1; D possibly corresponds to TRBD2 (6 bases). This CDR3 has 16 amino acids. Trimming left V 4 bases short and J 6 bases short, with 20 bases between. Per the germline V gene, CDR1 is SGHRS and CDR2 is YFSETQ.

The chain uses TRBV20-1 and TRBJ1-2; the D gene is possibly TRBD1 (6 bases). The germline V and J ends were trimmed by 5 bases and 1 base, with 17 bases remaining between them. CDR1 is DFQATT and CDR2 is SNEGSKA in the germline V gene (reference sequence). The CDR3 sequence is 15 residues long. CDR3 sequence reads: CSAPSRTEFNYGYTF. In nucleotides, the CDR3 is TGCAGTGCTCCTAGCCGGACAGAGTTTAACTATGGCTACACCTTC.

The rearrangement uses TRBV6-5 and TRBJ1-1, with D possibly matching TRBD1 (5 bases). CDR3 length: 14 amino acids. V dropped 3 bases and J dropped 0 bases, with 8 bases sitting between them. Germline V lookup: CDR1 MNHEY, CDR2 SVGAGI. The CDR3 DNA is TGTGCCAGCAGTTATTCAGGGCTGAACACTGAAGCTTTCTTT. Amino acids: CASSYSGLNTEAFF.

This clonotype was observed a handful of times. The chain employs TRBV30 and TRBJ1-1, with D unclear. V was pared by 0 bases and J by 3 bases, with 11 bases between. In germline, CDR1 is GTSNPN, CDR2 SVGIG (reference sequence). The CDR3 is 14 residues long. The CDR3 protein is CAWSVPGGHTEAFF. CDR3 in DNA: TGTGCCTGGAGTGTACCGGGTGGGCACACTGAAGCTTTCTTT.

Ten or more counts support this clonotype. The CDR3 sequence is CASSLIAKNIQYF. CDR3 nucleotides: TGTGCCAGCAGTTTAATAGCCAAAAACATTCAGTACTTC. The genes are TRBV12-3 or TRBV12-4 and TRBJ2-4; D uncertain. Deletions cut 2 bases from V and 0 bases from J, with 2 bases between. This CDR3 is built from 13 residues.

The CDR3 DNA sequence: TGTGCCATCAGTGACAGGGGGAATCAGCCCCAGCATTTT. This codes for CAISDRGNQPQHF. The genes are TRBV10-3 and TRBJ1-5; 7 nucleotides line up with TRBD1. CDR3 length: 13 residues. J was trimmed by 4 bases and V by 3 bases; bases with no gene match: 0. In germline, CDR1 is ENHRY, CDR2 SYGVKD.